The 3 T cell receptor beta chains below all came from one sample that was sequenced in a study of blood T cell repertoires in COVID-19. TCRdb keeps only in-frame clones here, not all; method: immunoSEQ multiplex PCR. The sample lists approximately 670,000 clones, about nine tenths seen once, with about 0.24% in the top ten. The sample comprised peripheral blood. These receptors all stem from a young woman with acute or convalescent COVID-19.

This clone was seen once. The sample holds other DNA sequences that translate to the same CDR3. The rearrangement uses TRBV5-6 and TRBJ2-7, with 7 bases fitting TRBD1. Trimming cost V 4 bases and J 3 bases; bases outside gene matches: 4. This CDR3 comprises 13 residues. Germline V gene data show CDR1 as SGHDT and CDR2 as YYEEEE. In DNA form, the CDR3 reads TGTGCCAGCAGCCAGGGACAGCTCTACGAGCAGTACTTC. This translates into CASSQGQLYEQYF.

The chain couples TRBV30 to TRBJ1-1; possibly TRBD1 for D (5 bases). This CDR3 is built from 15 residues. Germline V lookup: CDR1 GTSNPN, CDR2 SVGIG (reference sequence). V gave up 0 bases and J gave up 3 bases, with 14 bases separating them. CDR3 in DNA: TGTGCCTGGAGTGTAATTCGTAGGGGTTACACTGAAGCTTTCTTT. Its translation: CAWSVIRRGYTEAFF.

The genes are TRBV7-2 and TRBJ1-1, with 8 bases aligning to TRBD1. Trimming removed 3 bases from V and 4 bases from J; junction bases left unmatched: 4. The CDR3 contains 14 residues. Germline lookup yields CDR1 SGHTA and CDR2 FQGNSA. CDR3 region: CASSFIDRGTEAFF. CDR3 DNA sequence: TGTGCCAGCAGCTTTATCGACAGGGGCACTGAAGCTTTCTTT.